The clone carrying this T cell receptor beta chain was picked up many times. The antigen remains unidentified. Patients were diagnosed from clinical symptoms, serum thyroxine, TRAb, thyroid ultrasound and orbital computed tomography. The CDR3 consists of 13 residues. V gave up 5 bases and J gave up 5 bases, with 10 bases separating them. Germline loops: CDR1 MDHEN, CDR2 SYDVKM. These data belong to a study of Graves' ophthalmopathy and Graves' hyperthyroidism. Findings and caveats of the study: Sensitivity reached more than 70% and specificity approximately 72% when the model predicted ophthalmopathy progression.

Beta-chain TCR CDR3 regions were amplified from RNA transcripts. After a first-round RT-PCR with HTBI primers, a second-round multiplex PCR was run. One entry per CDR3 protein, called by TCRdb with MiXCR from the multiplex PCR reads. The sample contains 400,000 to 500,000 distinct CDR3 sequences, 20% to 25% of which appear only once. The chain couples TRBV28 to TRBJ1-5; a weak D match, TRBD1 (5 bases). The sequenced material came from peripheral blood. The source of this sequence is a woman younger than 30 with stable Graves' hyperthyroidism. The CDR3 bases are TGTGCCAGCAGTCAACCACAGGATCAGCCCCAGCATTTT. It translates to CASSQPQDQPQHF.